These 30 T cell receptor beta chains were all obtained from the same sample, sequenced in a study of Graves' ophthalmopathy and Graves' hyperthyroidism. The authors amplified TCR beta CDR3 regions, and they did so from RNA transcripts for repertoire sequencing. HTBI primers were employed in first-round RT-PCR, then a second-round multiplex PCR followed. One entry per CDR3 protein, called by TCRdb with MiXCR from the multiplex PCR reads. The data show about 620,000 distinct CDR3 sequences, 22% seen once. Sequenced: peripheral blood. These receptors were taken from a woman in her late teens or twenties with stable Graves' hyperthyroidism. Some clones in this sample may be carry-over from other donors' samples.

This clonotype was seen at least ten times. The genes are TRBV6-5 and TRBJ2-7, with 7 bases aligning to TRBD2. Germline assignment: CDR1 MNHEY and CDR2 SVGAGI. J lost 2 bases, V lost 2 bases, and 6 bases had no gene match. The CDR3 loop spans 15 amino acids. The CDR3, as DNA: TGTGCCAGCAGTTACGACGGGACTAAAGCCTACGAGCAGTACTTC. Its translation is CASSYDGTKAYEQYF.

This chain joins TRBV11-2 and TRBJ2-2, with 11 bases aligning to TRBD1. The V gene end was trimmed by 2 bases and the J gene end by 3 bases; junction bases not matched to a gene: 2. Germline CDR1 and CDR2: SGHAT and FQNNGV. This CDR3 region has 16 residues. As DNA, the CDR3 is TGTGCCAGCAGCTTATGGGGACAGGGGGACACCGGGGAGCTGTTTTTT. Translated, it gives CASSLWGQGDTGELFF. Together with reference TRBV11-2 and TRBJ2-2, the CDR3 gives the full variable domain: EAGVAQSPRYKIIEKRQSVAFWCNPISGHATLYWYQQILGQGPKLLIQFQNNGVVDDSQLPKDRFSAERLKGVDSTLKIQPAKLEDSAVYLCASSLWGQGDTGELFFGEGSRLTVL.

This clonotype was detected ten times or more. The rearrangement links TRBV20-1 to TRBJ2-5, with 8 positions matching TRBD1. This CDR3 has 13 residues. V dropped 3 bases and J dropped 2; count of bases not matched to a gene: 2. The V gene's germline CDR1 is DFQATT and CDR2 SNEGSKA (reference sequence). CDR3: CSASGTGQETQYF. Here the CDR3 DNA reads TGCAGTGCTAGCGGGACAGGACAAGAGACCCAGTACTTC.

The V and J genes are TRBV20-1 and TRBJ2-7; 8 positions agree with TRBD1. Germline CDR1 DFQATT, CDR2 SNEGSKA (reference sequence). This CDR3 is 14 amino acids long. The CDR3 sequence is CTVPVPGGSYEQYF. For the CDR3, the DNA is TGCACCGTTCCCGTCCCAGGGGGCAGCTACGAGCAGTACTTC.

This clonotype came up a few times. This chain links TRBV19 with TRBJ2-1; 16 nucleotides agree with TRBD2. Germline lookup yields CDR1 LNHDA and CDR2 SQIVND (reference sequence). The CDR3 is 17 amino acids. Losses at the gene ends were 5 bases for V and 10 bases for J; bases not matched to a gene: 11. CDR3: CASSEAGLAGGPGEQFF. As DNA, the CDR3 is TGTGCCAGTAGTGAAGCGGGACTAGCGGGGGGGCCGGGAGAGCAGTTCTTC.

This clonotype showed up many times. The chain employs TRBV28 and TRBJ2-7; D not certain. Trimming pared 6 bases from V and 3 bases from J, leaving 9 bases between. Looked up from germline, CDR1 is MDHEN and CDR2 is SYDVKM. This CDR3 has 12 amino acids. CDR3 region: CASSLQHYEQYF. The CDR3, as DNA: TGTGCCAGCAGCCTACAGCACTACGAGCAGTACTTC.

The chain combines TRBV30 with TRBJ2-6; D not certain. Germline values: CDR1 GTSNPN, CDR2 SVGIG (reference sequence). The CDR3 covers 18 residues. The V and J ends lost 4 bases and 1 base respectively, with 20 bases between them. The CDR3 DNA reads as TGTGCCTGGACCCCCCGTCGACACCCAATATCTGGGGCCAACGTCCTGACTTTC. Translated: CAWTPRRHPISGANVLTF.

The CDR3 DNA follows: TGTGCCACTGAGGGCCAGACAGGCGAGCAGTACTTC. Its translation: CATEGQTGEQYF. V and J are TRBV24-1 and TRBJ2-7; TRBD1 might be the D (6 bases). Deletions cut 10 bases from V and 6 bases from J, with 15 bases between. The germline V gene has CDR1 KGHDR and CDR2 SFDVKD. CDR3 size: 12 residues.

This clonotype was recorded at least ten times. V and J are TRBV11-2 and TRBJ1-1; unclear D gene. The CDR3 extends over 18 amino acids. V was cut by 4 bases and J by 0 bases, with 21 bases left in between. CDR1 and CDR2 from the germline V gene are SGHAT and FQNNGV. This chain's CDR3 is CASSSDLRWPIMNTEAFF. CDR3 bases: TGTGCCAGCAGCTCGGACCTCCGTTGGCCCATTATGAACACTGAAGCTTTCTTT.

This clonotype was seen many times. The chain links TRBV3-1 to TRBJ2-7; 11 bases agree with TRBD2. The CDR3 extends over 14 amino acids. The trim removed 3 bases at V and 3 bases at J, leaving 1 base unmatched. Per germline, CDR1 LGHDT and CDR2 YNNKEL (reference sequence). The CDR3 DNA follows: TGTGCCAGCAGCCAGGGACTAGCGGACTACGAGCAGTACTTC. As protein: CASSQGLADYEQYF.

This sequence joins TRBV27 and TRBJ1-2, with D possibly being TRBD1 (5 bases). V was cut by 6 bases and J by 4 bases, with 18 bases left in between. CDR1 is MNHEY and CDR2 is SMNVEV in the germline V gene (reference sequence). The CDR3 is 15 amino acids. The CDR3 nucleotides read TGTGCCAGCAGCCGCGGGACCGCCCAGTCCTATGGCTACACCTTC. Encoded protein: CASSRGTAQSYGYTF.

This clonotype was seen ten or more times. The chain combines TRBV11-2 with TRBJ2-2; no firm D call. Trimming pared 4 bases from V and 6 bases from J, leaving 6 bases between. Germline loops: CDR1 SGHAT, CDR2 FQNNGV. The CDR3 sequence is 12 residues long. As DNA, the CDR3 is TGTGCCAGCAGCTGGCTTGCCGGGGAGCTGTTTTTT. Amino acids: CASSWLAGELFF.

This clonotype was seen many times. This chain uses TRBV11-2 with TRBJ1-1; no reliable D call. V was pared by 0 bases and J by 11 bases, with 13 bases between. Germline lookup yields CDR1 SGHAT and CDR2 FQNNGV. The CDR3 covers 13 residues. The CDR3: CASSLEPGATAFF. The DNA for the CDR3 is TGTGCCAGCAGCTTAGAACCAGGAGCGACGGCTTTCTTT.

There are many counts of this clonotype. V and J are TRBV9 and TRBJ2-5; D may be TRBD1 or TRBD2 (5 bases each). CDR3 size: 16 residues. Trimming shortened V by 0 bases and J by 1 base, and 13 bases separated the two germline ends. CDR1 is SGDLS, CDR2 YYNGEE, per germline. This CDR3 reads CASSVVGGAIQETQYF. CDR3 bases: TGTGCCAGCAGCGTAGTTGGGGGAGCTATCCAAGAGACCCAGTACTTC.

This clonotype has a count of ten or more. This chain connects TRBV20-1 to TRBJ2-5, with D perhaps assigned TRBD1 or TRBD2 (5 bases each). The CDR3 extends over 12 amino acids. Trimming left V 3 bases short and J 7 bases short, with 12 bases between. Germline CDR1 DFQATT, CDR2 SNEGSKA (reference sequence). The CDR3, as DNA: TGCAGTGCTAGCCCCGGGACGGTGACCCAGTACTTC. Residues: CSASPGTVTQYF.

In this sample, this clonotype turned up many times. The rearrangement links TRBV7-2 to TRBJ2-5, with 7 bases lining up with TRBD1. Germline V CDR1 and CDR2: SGHTA, FQGNSA. Trimming cost V 1 base and J 1 base; bases outside gene matches: 3. The CDR3 runs to 15 residues. The chain's CDR3 is CASSLGGTAQETQYF. CDR3 nucleotide sequence: TGTGCCAGCAGCTTAGGGGGGACAGCCCAAGAGACCCAGTACTTC. Full variable domain (missing parts from reference TRBV7-2 and TRBJ2-5): GAGVSQSPSNKVTEKGKDVELRCDPISGHTALYWYRQSLGQGLEFLIYFQGNSAPDKSGLPSDRFSAERTGGSVSTLTIQRTQQEDSAVYLCASSLGGTAQETQYFGPGTRLLVL.

The chain is built from TRBV29-1 and TRBJ1-3, with TRBD1 identical over 9 bases. Trimming cost V 6 bases and J 2 bases; bases outside gene matches: 5. The germline gives CDR1 SQVTM, CDR2 ANQGSEA. This CDR3 spans 14 amino acids. The CDR3 loop is CSVEQGAAGNTIYF. DNA of the CDR3: TGCAGCGTAGAACAGGGGGCGGCTGGAAACACCATATATTTT. Filled out from reference TRBV29-1 and TRBJ1-3, the complete variable domain reads SAVISQKPSRDICQRGTSLTIQCQVDSQVTMMFWYRQQPGQSLTLIATANQGSEATYESGFVIDKFPISRPNLTFSTLTVSNMSPEDSSIYLCSVEQGAAGNTIYFGEGSWLTVV.

Points on this clonotype: One end of the junction is discordant with germline, which a read error may explain. This sequence joins TRBV6-1 and TRBJ2-6; tentative D call: TRBD1 (5 bases). Germline CDR1 MNHNS, CDR2 SASEGT. This CDR3 has 14 amino acids. The DNA for the CDR3 is TGTGCCAGCTGCGACCCCTCTGGGGCCAACGCCCTGACTTTC. Translation: CASCDPSGANALTF.

In its sample, this clonotype was seen many times. The chain links TRBV27 to TRBJ1-5; a possible D gene is TRBD1 (6 bases). The CDR3 sequence is 20 residues long. Trimming cost V 4 bases and J 2 bases, with 27 bases left between them. Per germline, CDR1 MNHEY and CDR2 SMNVEV (reference sequence). In DNA, the CDR3 is TGTGCCAGCAGTTCCAGACCCGGGACACTTCACCGTAGGGGCAATCAGCCCCAGCATTTT. Translation: CASSSRPGTLHRRGNQPQHF.

This clonotype was observed a handful of times. This chain links TRBV19 with TRBJ2-6; TRBD1 aligns across 10 bases. V trimming: 4 bases; J trimming: 0 bases; junction bases outside the gene matches: 3. Per germline, CDR1 LNHDA and CDR2 SQIVND (reference sequence). This CDR3 spans 17 amino acids. The CDR3 DNA follows: TGTGCCAGTAGTAGGGGGACAGGGGCCTCTGGGGCCAACGTCCTGACTTTC. Translated, it gives CASSRGTGASGANVLTF.

The V and J genes are TRBV6-2 or TRBV6-3 and TRBJ2-5; D not certain. Germline CDR1 is MNHEY and CDR2 is SVGEGT. The CDR3 spans 14 residues. With 4 bases removed from V and 4 bases from J, the gap between germline ends came to 13 bases. CDR3 protein: CASSSAGVGETQYF. DNA of the CDR3: TGTGCCAGCAGTTCCGCTGGGGTAGGAGAGACCCAGTACTTC.

This clonotype came up many times. The chain carries TRBV19 and TRBJ2-5, with D possibly matching TRBD2 (6 bases). This CDR3 has 14 amino acids. Germline V gene data show CDR1 as LNHDA and CDR2 as SQIVND (reference sequence). The V gene lost 8 bases and the J gene lost 4 bases, with 17 bases spanning the gap. CDR3 loop: CASRPGLGRETQYF. In DNA, the CDR3 is TGTGCCAGTCGTCCGGGACTGGGCCGAGAGACCCAGTACTTC.

The rearrangement uses TRBV28 and TRBJ2-7; D ambiguous. Trimming removed 3 bases at V and 2 bases at J, with 17 bases between. This CDR3 region has 16 residues. Per germline, CDR1 MDHEN and CDR2 SYDVKM. The CDR3 coding sequence is TGTGCCAGCAGTTTCACTGGCTTGGCGGACCCCTACGAGCAGTACTTC. Protein product: CASSFTGLADPYEQYF.

This clonotype was seen more than once but under ten times. The J gene is TRBJ2-2, the V gene TRBV14; D gene ambiguous. The CDR3 spans 14 residues. V lost 0 bases and J 5 bases, leaving 7 bases between the germline ends. Germline loops: CDR1 SGHDN, CDR2 FVKESK. The CDR3 DNA reads as TGTGCCAGCAGCCAAGATTTAAGGACCGGGGAGCTGTTTTTT. Protein: CASSQDLRTGELFF.

This clonotype was seen many times. The chain joins TRBV7-2 to TRBJ2-7; 9 bases agree with TRBD1. Germline V lookup: CDR1 SGHTA, CDR2 FQGNSA. V was clipped by 4 bases and J by 3 bases; unmatched bases: 10. CDR3 length equals 16 residues. Here the CDR3 reads CASSSNRGLNYYEQYF. The CDR3 coding sequence is TGTGCCAGCAGCTCCAACAGGGGGCTAAATTACTACGAGCAGTACTTC.

The table lists this clonotype with many counts. The rearrangement links TRBV2 to TRBJ1-2, with unresolved D. Germline lookup yields CDR1 SNHLY and CDR2 FYNNEI. The CDR3 is 14 amino acids. The ends were cut back, 4 bases at V and 5 bases at J, with 14 bases in the middle. The CDR3: CASSVFEAEYGYTF. The CDR3 DNA sequence: TGTGCCAGCAGTGTGTTCGAGGCGGAGTATGGCTACACCTTC.

Comments on this clonotype: One end of the junction is discordant with germline, which a read error may explain. V usage is TRBV6-2 or TRBV6-3 and J usage is TRBJ2-5; 9 bases fit TRBD1. Germline CDR1 and CDR2: MNHEY and SVGEGT. This CDR3 is 14 amino acids long. The CDR3 is CASSYSTGGESQYF. The CDR3 bases are TGTGCCAGCAGTTACTCGACAGGGGGAGAGTCCCAGTACTTC.

The chain recombines TRBV3-1 with TRBJ1-1, with 10 bases that match TRBD1. Germline CDR1 LGHDT, CDR2 YNNKEL (reference sequence). The CDR3 is made up of 16 amino acids. V shed 4 bases, J shed 2 bases, and the junction held 7 bases outside the gene matches. The CDR3 nucleotides are TGTGCCAGCAGCCTACGACAGGGGGCAATTAACACTGAAGCTTTCTTT. Its translation is CASSLRQGAINTEAFF.

A few counts support this clonotype. CDR3 loop: CASSVSGGREPQHF. The CDR3 DNA reads TGTGCCAGCAGCGTATCGGGGGGCAGGGAGCCCCAGCATTTT. The chain combines TRBV9 with TRBJ1-5, with D possibly TRBD1 on 6 matching bases. The germline V gene has CDR1 SGDLS and CDR2 YYNGEE. The V and J ends lost 1 base and 8 bases respectively, with 13 bases between them. The CDR3 is 14 amino acids.

This clonotype was counted many times. The rearrangement joins TRBV20-1 to TRBJ2-7, with a possible D match to TRBD2 (6 bases). The CDR3 runs 12 residues. Looked up from germline, CDR1 is DFQATT and CDR2 is SNEGSKA (reference sequence). Trimming took 0 bases from V and 12 from J, leaving 15 bases between them. The CDR3 is CSARDNPGTLYF. The CDR3 region has the DNA TGCAGTGCTAGAGATAACCCAGGGACTTTGTACTTC.